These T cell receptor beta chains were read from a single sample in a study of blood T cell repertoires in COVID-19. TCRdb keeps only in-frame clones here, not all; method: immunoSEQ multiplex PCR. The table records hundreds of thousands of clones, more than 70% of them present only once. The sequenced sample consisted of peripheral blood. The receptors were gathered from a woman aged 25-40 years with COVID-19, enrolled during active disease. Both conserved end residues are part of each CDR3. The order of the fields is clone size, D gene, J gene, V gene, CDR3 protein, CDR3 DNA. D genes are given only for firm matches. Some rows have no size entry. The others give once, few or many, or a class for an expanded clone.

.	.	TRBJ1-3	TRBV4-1	CASSSPVSGNTIYF	TGCGCCAGCAGCTCCCCAGTCTCTGGAAACACCATATATTTT
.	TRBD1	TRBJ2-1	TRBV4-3	CASSQGGDRGYNEQFF	TGCGCCAGCAGCCAGGGCGGGGACAGGGGATACAATGAGCAGTTCTTC
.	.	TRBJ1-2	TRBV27	CASSTTRLPYGYTF	TGTGCCAGCAGCACGACAAGGCTCCCCTATGGCTACACCTTC
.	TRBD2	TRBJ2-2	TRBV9	CASSARTSGRGTGELFF	TGTGCCAGCAGCGCCCGGACTAGCGGGAGAGGGACCGGGGAGCTGTTTTTT
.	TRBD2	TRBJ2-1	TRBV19	CASTVSGGEQFF	TGTGCCAGTACGGTAAGCGGGGGTGAGCAGTTCTTC
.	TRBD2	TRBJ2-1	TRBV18	CASSTLASGSYNEQFF	TGTGCCAGCTCGACCTTGGCCAGCGGGAGCTACAATGAGCAGTTCTTC
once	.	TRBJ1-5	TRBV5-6	CASSLGATGPQHF	TGTGCCAGCAGCTTGGGGGCGACCGGGCCCCAGCATTTT
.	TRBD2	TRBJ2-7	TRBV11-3	CASSPWGGYEQYF	TGTGCCAGCAGCCCTTGGGGGGGCTACGAGCAGTACTTC
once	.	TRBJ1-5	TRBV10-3	CAISDRVGNQPQHF	TGTGCCATCAGTGACAGGGTTGGCAATCAGCCCCAGCATTTT
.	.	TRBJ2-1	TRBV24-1	CATSDRKGVGEQFF	TGTGCCACCAGTGATAGGAAGGGGGTGGGTGAGCAGTTCTTC
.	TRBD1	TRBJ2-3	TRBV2	CASSELQGVNTQYF	TGTGCCAGCAGTGAGCTTCAGGGGGTGAATACGCAGTATTTT